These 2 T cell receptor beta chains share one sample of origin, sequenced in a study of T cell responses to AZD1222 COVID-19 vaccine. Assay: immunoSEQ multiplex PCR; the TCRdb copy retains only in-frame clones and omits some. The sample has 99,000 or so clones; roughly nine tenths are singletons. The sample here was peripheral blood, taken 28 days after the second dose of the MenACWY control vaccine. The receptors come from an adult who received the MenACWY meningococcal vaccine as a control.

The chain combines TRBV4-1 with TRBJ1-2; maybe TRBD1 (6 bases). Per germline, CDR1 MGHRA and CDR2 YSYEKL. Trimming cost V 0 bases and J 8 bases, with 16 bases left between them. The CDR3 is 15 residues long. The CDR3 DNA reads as TGCGCCAGCAGCCAAGACGCAGGGGTCAGAAGCGGCTACACCTTC. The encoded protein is CASSQDAGVRSGYTF.

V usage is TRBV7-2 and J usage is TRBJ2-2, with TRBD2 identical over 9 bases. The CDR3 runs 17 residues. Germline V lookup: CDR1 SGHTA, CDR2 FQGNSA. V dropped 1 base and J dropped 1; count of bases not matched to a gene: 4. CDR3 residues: CASSLGATSGNTGELFF. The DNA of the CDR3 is TGTGCCAGCAGCTTAGGGGCGACTAGCGGGAACACCGGGGAGCTGTTTTTT. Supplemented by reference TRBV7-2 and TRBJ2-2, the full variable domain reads GAGVSQSPSNKVTEKGKDVELRCDPISGHTALYWYRQSLGQGLEFLIYFQGNSAPDKSGLPSDRFSAERTGGSVSTLTIQRTQQEDSAVYLCASSLGATSGNTGELFFGEGSRLTVL.